This T cell receptor beta chain originates from a study of technical replicates of blood from a handful of donors. The V segment lost 6 bases and the J segment 4 bases; nucleotides outside the gene matches: 9. The CDR3 has 14 residues. Germline V gene lookup returns CDR1 SQVTM and CDR2 ANQGSEA. This clone was observed once. Sequencing used immunoSEQ multiplex PCR; TCRdb keeps in-frame clones, though not all of them. In the table there are 65,000 to 90,000 clones, roughly nine tenths of which are singletons. The origin of this receptor is a human donor in good health. Some clones in this sample may be carry-over from other donors' samples. The specimen sequenced was PBMCs. V and J are TRBV29-1 and TRBJ1-3, with 7 bases matching TRBD1. CDR3 residues: CSVGSQGGGNTIYF. The DNA for the CDR3 is TGCAGCGTGGGTTCTCAGGGGGGAGGAAACACCATATATTTT.